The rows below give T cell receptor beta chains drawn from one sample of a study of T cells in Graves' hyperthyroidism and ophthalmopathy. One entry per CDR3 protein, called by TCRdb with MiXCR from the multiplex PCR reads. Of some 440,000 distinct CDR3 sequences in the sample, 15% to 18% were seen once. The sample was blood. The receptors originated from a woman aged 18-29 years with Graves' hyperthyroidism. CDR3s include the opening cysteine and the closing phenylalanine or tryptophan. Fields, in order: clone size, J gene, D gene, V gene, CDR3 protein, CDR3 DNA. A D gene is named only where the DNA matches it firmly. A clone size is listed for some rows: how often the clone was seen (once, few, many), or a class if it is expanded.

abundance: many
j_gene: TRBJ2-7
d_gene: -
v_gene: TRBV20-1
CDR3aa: CSALGGGSSYEQYF
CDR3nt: TGCAGTGCCCTTGGGGGCGGGAGTTCGTACGAGCAGTACTTC

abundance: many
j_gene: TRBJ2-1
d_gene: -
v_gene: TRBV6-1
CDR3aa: CASSDPDREQFF
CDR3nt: TGTGCCAGCAGTGATCCTGATCGCGAGCAGTTCTTC

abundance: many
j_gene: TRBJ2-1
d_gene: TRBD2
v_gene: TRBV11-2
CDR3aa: CASSFLTSGNFNEQFF
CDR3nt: TGTGCCAGCAGCTTCCTCACTAGCGGGAACTTCAATGAGCAGTTCTTC

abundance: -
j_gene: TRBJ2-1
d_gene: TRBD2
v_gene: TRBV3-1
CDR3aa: CTSSSSSGRAYNEQFF
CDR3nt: TGTACCAGCAGCTCCTCCAGCGGGAGGGCCTACAATGAGCAGTTCTTC

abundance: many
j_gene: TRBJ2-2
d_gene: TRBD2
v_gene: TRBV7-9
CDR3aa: CASSLGRRGYDTGELFF
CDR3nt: TGTGCCAGCAGCTTAGGGCGGCGGGGGTACGACACCGGGGAGCTGTTTTTT

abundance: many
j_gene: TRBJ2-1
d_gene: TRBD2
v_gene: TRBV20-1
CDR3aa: CSARGVAGGPNEQFF
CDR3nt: TGCAGTGCTAGAGGGGTAGCGGGGGGGCCGAATGAGCAGTTCTTC

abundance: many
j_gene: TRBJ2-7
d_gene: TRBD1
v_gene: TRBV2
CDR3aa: CASLGTSGQSWSYEQYF
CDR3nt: TGTGCCAGCCTTGGGACCTCGGGACAGAGCTGGTCCTACGAGCAGTACTTC

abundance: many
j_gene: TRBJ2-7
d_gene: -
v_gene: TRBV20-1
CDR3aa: CSARSGVEQYF
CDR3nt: TGCAGTGCTAGATCAGGGGTCGAGCAGTACTTC

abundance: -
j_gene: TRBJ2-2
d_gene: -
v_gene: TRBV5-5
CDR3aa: CASSLGPAGNTRELFF
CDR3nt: TGTGCCAGCAGCTTAGGGCCGGCAGGGAACACCAGGGAGCTGTTTTTT

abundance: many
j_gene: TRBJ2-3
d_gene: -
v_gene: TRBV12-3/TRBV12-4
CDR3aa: CASTRGLRNPDTQYF
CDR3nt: TGTGCCAGCACCCGGGGGCTCCGGAACCCAGATACGCAGTATTTT

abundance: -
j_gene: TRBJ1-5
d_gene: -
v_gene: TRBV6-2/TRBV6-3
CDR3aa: CASSSQLSQGPQHF
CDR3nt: TGTGCCAGCAGTTCTCAATTGTCCCAAGGGCCCCAGCATTTT

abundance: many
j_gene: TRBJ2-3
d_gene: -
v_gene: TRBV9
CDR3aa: CASSVAGLSPTDTQYF
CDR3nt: TGTGCCAGCAGCGTAGCCGGACTATCCCCCACAGATACGCAGTATTTT

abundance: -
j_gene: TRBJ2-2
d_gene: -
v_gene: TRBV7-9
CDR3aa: CASSLGLRTSNTGELFF
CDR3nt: TGTGCCAGCAGCTTAGGGCTTCGGACTTCGAACACCGGGGAGCTGTTTTTT

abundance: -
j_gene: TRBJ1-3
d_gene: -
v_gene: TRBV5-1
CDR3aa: CASSLWATSSSGNTIYF
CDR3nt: TGCGCCAGCAGCTTGTGGGCGACAAGTAGCTCTGGAAACACCATATATTTT

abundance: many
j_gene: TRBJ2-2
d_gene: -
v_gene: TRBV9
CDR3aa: CASSVFAGELFF
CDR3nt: TGTGCCAGCAGCGTATTCGCCGGGGAGCTGTTTTTT

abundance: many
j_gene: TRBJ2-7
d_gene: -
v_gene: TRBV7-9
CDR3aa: CASSSRGRPYEQYF
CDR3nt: TGTGCCAGCAGTTCTCGGGGACGGCCCTACGAGCAGTACTTC

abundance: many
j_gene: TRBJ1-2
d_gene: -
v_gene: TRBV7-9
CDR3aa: CASSLEGSGYTF
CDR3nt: TGTGCCAGCAGCTTAGAGGGATCTGGCTACACCTTC

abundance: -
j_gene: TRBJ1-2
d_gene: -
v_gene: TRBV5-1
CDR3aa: CASSLAPTGNGGYTF
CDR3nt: TGCGCCAGCAGCTTGGCCCCTACAGGGAATGGGGGCTACACCTTC

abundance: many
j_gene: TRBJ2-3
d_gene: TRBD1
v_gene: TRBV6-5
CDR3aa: CASSYPNRGSDTQYF
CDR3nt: TGTGCCAGCAGTTACCCAAACAGGGGATCAGATACGCAGTATTTT

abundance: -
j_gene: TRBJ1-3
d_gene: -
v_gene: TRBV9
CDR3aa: CASSVARGGAKAGNTIYF
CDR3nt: TGTGCCAGCAGCGTAGCTCGCGGGGGGGCCAAAGCTGGAAACACCATATATTTT

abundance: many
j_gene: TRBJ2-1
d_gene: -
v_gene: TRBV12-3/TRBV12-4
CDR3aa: CASSTGRGYNEQFF
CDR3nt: TGTGCCAGCAGCACAGGGCGGGGGTACAATGAGCAGTTCTTC

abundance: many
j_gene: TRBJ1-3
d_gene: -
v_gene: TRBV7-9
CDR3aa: CASKEASGNTIYF
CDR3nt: TGTGCCAGCAAGGAGGCCTCTGGAAACACCATATATTTT

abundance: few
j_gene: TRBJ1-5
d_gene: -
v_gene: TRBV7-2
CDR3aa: CASSEEGKPQHF
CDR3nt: TGTGCCAGCAGCGAGGAAGGGAAGCCCCAGCATTTT

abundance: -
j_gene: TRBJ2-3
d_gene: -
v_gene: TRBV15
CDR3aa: CATSRATNSGPLSGTQYF
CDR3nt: TGTGCCACCAGCAGAGCCACTAATAGCGGACCCCTTAGTGGTACGCAGTATTTT

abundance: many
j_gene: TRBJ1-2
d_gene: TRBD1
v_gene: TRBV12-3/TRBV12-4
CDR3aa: CAGSLLGQGAYGYTF
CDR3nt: TGTGCCGGCAGTTTACTGGGACAGGGGGCCTATGGCTACACCTTC

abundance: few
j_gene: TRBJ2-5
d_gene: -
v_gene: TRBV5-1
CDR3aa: CASSGPGSQETQYF
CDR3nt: TGCGCCAGCAGCGGCCCGGGGTCCCAAGAGACCCAGTACTTC

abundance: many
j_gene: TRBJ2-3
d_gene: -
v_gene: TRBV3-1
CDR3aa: CASSRSSGTDTQYF
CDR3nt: TGTGCCAGCTCAAGGTCTAGCGGCACAGATACGCAGTATTTT

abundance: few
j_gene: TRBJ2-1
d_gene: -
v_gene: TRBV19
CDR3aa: CASTLSAYSYNEQFF
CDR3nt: TGTGCCAGTACGCTAAGCGCATACTCCTACAATGAGCAGTTCTTC

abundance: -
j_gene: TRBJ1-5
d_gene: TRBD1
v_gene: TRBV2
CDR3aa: CASDRGWADQPQHF
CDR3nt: TGTGCCTCCGACAGGGGGTGGGCAGATCAGCCCCAGCATTTT

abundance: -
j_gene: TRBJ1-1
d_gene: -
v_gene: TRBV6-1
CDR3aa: CASSFPGGTEAFF
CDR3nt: TGTGCCAGCAGTTTTCCCGGAGGAACTGAAGCTTTCTTT

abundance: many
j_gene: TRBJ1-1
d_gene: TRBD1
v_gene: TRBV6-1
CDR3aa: CASTGQPNTEAFF
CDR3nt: TGTGCCAGCACGGGACAGCCGAACACTGAAGCTTTCTTT

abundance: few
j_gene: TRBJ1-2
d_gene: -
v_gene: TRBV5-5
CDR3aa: CASSFDRSYTF
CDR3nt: TGTGCCAGCAGCTTTGATAGGAGCTACACCTTC

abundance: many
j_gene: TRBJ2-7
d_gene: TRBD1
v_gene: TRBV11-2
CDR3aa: CASSFSRDSTYEQYF
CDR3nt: TGTGCCAGCAGCTTTTCCCGGGACAGCACCTACGAGCAGTACTTC

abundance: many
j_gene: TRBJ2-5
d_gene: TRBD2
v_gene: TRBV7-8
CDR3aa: CASSPLGGVTQETQYF
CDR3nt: TGTGCCAGCAGCCCCTTGGGAGGGGTTACGCAAGAGACCCAGTACTTC

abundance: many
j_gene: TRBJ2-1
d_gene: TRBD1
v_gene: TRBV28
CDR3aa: CASSFRDSDNEQFF
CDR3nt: TGTGCCAGCAGTTTCCGGGACAGCGACAATGAGCAGTTCTTC

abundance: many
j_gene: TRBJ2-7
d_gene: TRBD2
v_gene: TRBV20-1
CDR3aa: CSARGGNYEQYF
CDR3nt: TGCAGTGCTAGGGGGGGGAACTACGAGCAGTACTTC

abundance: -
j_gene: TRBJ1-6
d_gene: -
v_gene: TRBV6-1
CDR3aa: CASSERAKNSPLHF
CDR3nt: TGTGCCAGCAGTGAAAGGGCCAAAAATTCACCCCTCCACTTT

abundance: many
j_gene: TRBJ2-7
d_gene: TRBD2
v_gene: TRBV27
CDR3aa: CASSFRPGLAGAIHEQYF
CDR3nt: TGTGCCAGCAGTTTTAGGCCCGGACTAGCGGGAGCAATTCACGAGCAGTACTTC

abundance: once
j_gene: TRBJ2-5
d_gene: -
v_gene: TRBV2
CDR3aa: CASSLTTAGQETQYF
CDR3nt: TGTGCCAGCAGCTTAACAACAGCCGGCCAAGAGACCCAGTACTTC

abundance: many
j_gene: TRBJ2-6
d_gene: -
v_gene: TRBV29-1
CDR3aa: CSVQAGANVLTF
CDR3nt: TGCAGCGTGCAGGCTGGGGCCAACGTCCTGACTTTC

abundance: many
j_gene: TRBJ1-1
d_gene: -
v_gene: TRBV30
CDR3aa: CAWTDSKGANTEAFF
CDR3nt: TGTGCCTGGACCGACTCAAAGGGTGCGAACACTGAAGCTTTCTTT

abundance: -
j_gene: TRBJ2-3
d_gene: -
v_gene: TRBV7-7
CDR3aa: CASSLGPHPDTDTQYF
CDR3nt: TGTGCTAGCAGCCTCGGGCCACACCCTGACACAGATACGCAGTATTTT

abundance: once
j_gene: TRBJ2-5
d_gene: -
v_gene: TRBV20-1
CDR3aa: CSARFTGIQETQYF
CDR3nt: TGCAGTGCTAGATTTACCGGGATACAAGAGACCCAGTACTTC

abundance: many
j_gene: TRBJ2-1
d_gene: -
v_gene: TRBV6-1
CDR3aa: CASKPSQNEQFF
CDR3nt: TGTGCCAGCAAACCATCCCAGAACGAGCAGTTCTTC

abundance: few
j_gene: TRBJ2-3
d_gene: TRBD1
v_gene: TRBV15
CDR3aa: CATSRDGDRVSTDTQYF
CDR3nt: TGTGCCACCAGCAGAGATGGGGACAGGGTGTCCACAGATACGCAGTATTTT

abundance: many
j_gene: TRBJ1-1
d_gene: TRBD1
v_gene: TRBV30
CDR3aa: CAWSRQGEAFF
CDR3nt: TGTGCCTGGAGTCGACAGGGTGAAGCTTTCTTT

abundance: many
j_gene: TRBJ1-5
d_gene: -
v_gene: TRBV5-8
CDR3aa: CASSWGDKRPQHF
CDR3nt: TGTGCCAGCAGCTGGGGGGACAAACGGCCCCAGCATTTT